Sequencing of this T cell receptor beta chain was carried out in a study of cytomegalovirus exposure and HLA in healthy donors. Regarding the study as a whole: CMV serostatus was the sole immune exposure data available. Follow-up analysis seemed to connect common viral pathogens with several of the most significant clusters identified. Earlier analysis looked at TCR beta V segments, and most were productive about 90% or about 30% of the time. It was in a later analysis that TCR association rates were seen to vary by HLA locus, highest for DRB1 and lowest for HLA-C.

Germline CDR1 reads SGDLS; CDR2 reads YYNGEE. V shed 1 base and J shed 3 bases, with 13 bases lying between them. The CDR3 runs 15 residues. Of note for this clone: No antigen is known for it.

Primers: 60 Vbeta forward and 13 Jbeta reverse. The repertoire was sequenced with immunoSEQ multiplex PCR; TCRdb's copy has only in-frame clones and lacks some. The table includes around 29,000 clones, about 66% detected once. This TCR derives from a male donor in good health and CMV-seropositive. The chain couples TRBV9 to TRBJ1-1; no reliable D call. The sequenced material came from PBMCs. CDR3 protein: CASSVWAGRDTEAFF. The CDR3 DNA sequence: TGTGCCAGCAGCGTATGGGCGGGGAGGGACACTGAAGCTTTCTTT.